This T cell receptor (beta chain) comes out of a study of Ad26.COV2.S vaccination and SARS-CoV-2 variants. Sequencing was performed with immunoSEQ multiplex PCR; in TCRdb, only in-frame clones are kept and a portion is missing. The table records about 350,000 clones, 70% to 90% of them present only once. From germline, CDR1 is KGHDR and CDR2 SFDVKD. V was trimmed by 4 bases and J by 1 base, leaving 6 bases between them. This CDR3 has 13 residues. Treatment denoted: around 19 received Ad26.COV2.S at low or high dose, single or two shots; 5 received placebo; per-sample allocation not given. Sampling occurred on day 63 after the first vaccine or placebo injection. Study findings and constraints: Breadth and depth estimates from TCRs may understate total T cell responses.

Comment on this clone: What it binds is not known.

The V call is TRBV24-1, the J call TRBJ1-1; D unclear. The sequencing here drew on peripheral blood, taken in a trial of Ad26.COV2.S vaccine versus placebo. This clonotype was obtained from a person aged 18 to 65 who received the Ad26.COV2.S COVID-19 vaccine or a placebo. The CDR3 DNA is TGTGCCACCAGTGACAGGAGGAACACTGAAGCTTTCTTT. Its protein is CATSDRRNTEAFF.